A single sample gave rise to the 12 T cell receptor beta chains below, sequenced in a study of blood T cell repertoires in COVID-19. Here immunoSEQ multiplex PCR was the method, and the copy in TCRdb shows in-frame clones only, minus some. Among just over 650,000 clones listed, 90% were seen once. The sample consisted of peripheral blood. The source of these receptors is a woman aged 18-35 years with acute or convalescent COVID-19.

J is TRBJ1-4 and V is TRBV28, with 11 bases lining up with TRBD1. Losses at the gene ends were 6 bases for V and 6 bases for J; bases not matched to a gene: 9. Germline CDR1 reads MDHEN; CDR2 reads SYDVKM. The CDR3 covers 16 residues. Here the CDR3 DNA reads TGTGCCAGCAGCTCCACCGGGACAGGGGGGTATGAAAAACTGTTTTTT. Its translation: CASSSTGTGGYEKLFF.

The chain recombines TRBV6-5 with TRBJ2-3; 11 bases agree with TRBD1. Looked up from germline, CDR1 is MNHEY and CDR2 is SVGAGI. The CDR3 contains 16 residues. Trimming cost V 0 bases and J 3 bases; bases outside gene matches: 2. CDR3 nucleotide sequence: TGTGCCAGCAGTTACTCGGGGACAGGGGGAACAGATACGCAGTATTTT. Its translation is CASSYSGTGGTDTQYF.

V gene TRBV25-1 combines with J gene TRBJ1-2; D not resolved. This CDR3 has 15 residues. V was trimmed by 1 base and J by 5 bases, leaving 14 bases between them. Germline-derived CDR1 and CDR2 are MGHDK and SYGVNS. This CDR3 is CASSEFTVPEYGYTF. For the CDR3, the DNA is TGTGCCAGCAGTGAATTCACAGTCCCAGAATATGGCTACACCTTC.

The chain recombines TRBV6-4 with TRBJ1-4; D perhaps matches TRBD1 (5 bases). The CDR3 has 14 amino acids. The germline CDR1 and CDR2 sequences are MRHNA and SNTAGT. V lost 7 bases and J lost 3, with 12 bases in between. CDR3 region: CASTRQKSNEKLFF. The CDR3 coding sequence is TGTGCCAGCACAAGACAGAAATCTAATGAAAAACTGTTTTTT.

The chain carries TRBV15 and TRBJ1-2; a weak D match, TRBD1 (5 bases). The V end was cut by 0 bases, the J end by 3 bases, with 20 bases between. Germline CDR1 LNHNV, CDR2 YYDKDF (reference sequence). This CDR3 is 18 amino acids long. This CDR3 is CATSRDIVGKDMDYGYTF. In DNA, the CDR3 is TGTGCCACCAGCAGAGATATCGTTGGGAAGGACATGGACTATGGCTACACCTTC.

The V and J genes are TRBV27 and TRBJ2-3; 10 positions match TRBD2. CDR3 length: 15 amino acids. V was clipped by 4 bases and J by 5 bases; unmatched bases: 6. Looked up from germline, CDR1 is MNHEY and CDR2 is SMNVEV (reference sequence). CDR3: CASSSPSGGRDTQYF. The CDR3 nucleotides are TGTGCCAGCAGTTCGCCTAGCGGGGGTAGAGATACGCAGTATTTT.

About this clone itself: In the same sample, other DNA sequences code for this CDR3. The chain employs TRBV11-2 and TRBJ1-1; the D gene is possibly TRBD1 (6 bases). CDR3 length equals 14 residues. The V end lost 5 bases, the J end lost 2 bases, and 12 bases lay between the germline ends. The germline CDR1 and CDR2 sequences are SGHAT and FQNNGV. CDR3 DNA: TGTGCCAGCAGCGGCAGGGGCCTCAACACTGAAGCTTTCTTT. Its translation: CASSGRGLNTEAFF.

The chain recombines TRBV11-2 with TRBJ2-7; tentative D call: TRBD1 (6 bases). CDR3 size: 15 residues. Per germline, CDR1 SGHAT and CDR2 FQNNGV. Trimming shortened V by 5 bases and J by 2 bases, and 16 bases separated the two germline ends. The CDR3 nucleotides read TGTGCCAGCAGCCCCACCAGGGGAAGGGCCTACGAGCAGTACTTC. It is translated as CASSPTRGRAYEQYF. The whole variable domain, remainder taken from reference TRBV11-2 and TRBJ2-7, is EAGVAQSPRYKIIEKRQSVAFWCNPISGHATLYWYQQILGQGPKLLIQFQNNGVVDDSQLPKDRFSAERLKGVDSTLKIQPAKLEDSAVYLCASSPTRGRAYEQYFGPGTRLTVT.

This clone was seen only once. The CDR3 DNA sequence: TGTGCCAGCAGCTTAACAGAGAATCAGCCCCAGCATTTT. Amino acids: CASSLTENQPQHF. This sequence joins TRBV7-6 and TRBJ1-5; D remains unclear. Germline V gives CDR1 SGHVS, CDR2 FNYEAQ. The CDR3 extends over 13 amino acids. With 2 bases removed from V and 4 bases from J, the gap between germline ends came to 6 bases.

V gene TRBV20-1 combines with J gene TRBJ1-5; 8 nucleotides line up with TRBD1. The CDR3 sequence is 13 residues long. V gave up 3 bases and J gave up 5 bases; unmatched junction bases: 3. Germline-derived CDR1 and CDR2 are DFQATT and SNEGSKA (reference sequence). In DNA, the CDR3 is TGCAGTGCTAGTGTGGACAGGGATCAGCCCCAGCATTTT. Its translation is CSASVDRDQPQHF.

This clone was counted a single time. The V gene is TRBV4-3, the J gene TRBJ1-1; a possible D gene is TRBD1 (5 bases). V was clipped by 0 bases and J by 4 bases, with 9 bases between them. Germline CDR1 is LGHNA and CDR2 is YSLEER. The CDR3 runs to 14 residues. This CDR3 reads CASSQDFQGTEAFF. DNA of the CDR3: TGCGCCAGCAGCCAAGATTTCCAGGGCACTGAAGCTTTCTTT.

The rearrangement joins TRBV5-6 to TRBJ2-7, with 9 nucleotides matching TRBD2. CDR3 length equals 15 residues. J lost 4 bases, V lost 1 base, and 6 bases had no gene match. From germline, CDR1 is SGHDT and CDR2 YYEEEE. CDR3 in DNA: TGTGCCAGCAGCTTGAGAAGCGGGGGGTGGTACGAGCAGTACTTC. Residues: CASSLRSGGWYEQYF. Combining the CDR3 with reference TRBV5-6 and TRBJ2-7 gives the whole variable domain DAGVTQSPTHLIKTRGQQVTLRCSPKSGHDTVSWYQQALGQGPQFIFQYYEEEERQRGNFPDRFSGHQFPNYSSELNVNALLLGDSALYLCASSLRSGGWYEQYFGPGTRLTVT.